This T cell receptor (beta chain) emerged from a study of T-cell reconstitution after alpha-beta-depleted transplantation in children. Preparation of the TCRbeta library involved a method that used unique molecular identifiers. TCRdb used MiXCR to reprocess the PCR reads, holding one entry per CDR3 protein. The sample consists of 180,000 or so distinct CDR3 sequences, 5.5% to 7% of them appearing once. The CDR3 spans 16 residues. Germline assignment: CDR1 SQVTM and CDR2 ANQGSEA. This clonotype was observed at least ten times. J is TRBJ2-1 and V is TRBV29-1, with 12 bases identical to TRBD2. This specimen consisted of PBMCs, obtained before TCRalphabeta/CD19-depleted stem cell transplant. The source of this sequence is a girl under three years old with combined immunodeficiency, due to receive a stem cell transplant. CDR3 region: CLTSPPGLAGHNEQFF. The CDR3 DNA reads as TGCCTAACATCACCCCCCGGACTAGCGGGGCACAATGAGCAGTTCTTC.